This TCR beta chain comes out of a study of regulatory T cells in long-lasting Graves disease. Study-level results: Only peripheral blood was studied, not thyroid tissue.

The germline V gene has CDR1 SGHAT and CDR2 FQNNGV. V was clipped by 1 base and J by 5 bases; unmatched bases: 10. CDR3 length: 16 amino acids. With iRepertoire HTBI primers and Arm-PCR of CDR3 regions, TCR beta libraries were built. TCRdb recomputed calls from the multiplex PCR reads with MiXCR, one row per CDR3 protein. The table has about 420,000 distinct CDR3 sequences, over 15% seen once; the top ten hold roughly 23%. The table lists this clonotype with many counts. Antigen specificity is unknown. Time point noted: newly diagnosed GD, antithyroid drugs for less than 3 months. RNA from PBMCs was the source of the TCR library. The same sample was also used in a study of T cells in Graves' hyperthyroidism and ophthalmopathy.

Sample: peripheral blood mononuclear cells (PBMCs), taken at new diagnosis, from a patient treated with antithyroid drugs. J is TRBJ2-5 and V is TRBV11-2, with 7 bases that match TRBD2. This clonotype was sampled from a woman aged 18-29 years with Graves disease. The CDR3 loop reads CASSLGASGLGETQYF. The CDR3 DNA reads as TGTGCCAGCAGCTTAGGGGCTAGCGGATTGGGGGAGACCCAGTACTTC.